This T cell receptor (beta chain) was sequenced in a study of blood T cells in healthy people across ages. Study in general: Per two T cells, template switching captured roughly one barcoded beta molecule. Study-wide findings and caveats: Comparison with aged donors showed that long-lived donors had more naive CD4+ cells and higher diversity. Diversity figures derived from one million T cells were judged to underestimate the true value.

Combining a sample-barcoded 5' primer with a J-beta primer mix, a second PCR ran for 7 to 11 cycles. TCRdb re-derived calls from the 5' RACE reads in MiXCR, one entry per CDR3 protein. The sample has nearly 800,000 distinct CDR3 sequences; approximately 60% are singletons. Germline V CDR1 and CDR2: SEHNR, FQNEAQ (reference sequence). CDR3 length: 16 residues. V lost 3 bases to trimming and J lost 4 bases, with 17 bases between them. This clonotype was counted a few times. Its antigen is still unknown. The sequence was collected from a man aged 40-55 years in good health. Source material: blood. The chain is built from TRBV7-9 and TRBJ2-3; no clear D gene. CDR3 in amino acids: CASSFSTGIRADTQYF. The DNA for the CDR3 is TGTGCCAGCAGCTTTAGTACGGGCATCCGTGCAGATACGCAGTATTTT.